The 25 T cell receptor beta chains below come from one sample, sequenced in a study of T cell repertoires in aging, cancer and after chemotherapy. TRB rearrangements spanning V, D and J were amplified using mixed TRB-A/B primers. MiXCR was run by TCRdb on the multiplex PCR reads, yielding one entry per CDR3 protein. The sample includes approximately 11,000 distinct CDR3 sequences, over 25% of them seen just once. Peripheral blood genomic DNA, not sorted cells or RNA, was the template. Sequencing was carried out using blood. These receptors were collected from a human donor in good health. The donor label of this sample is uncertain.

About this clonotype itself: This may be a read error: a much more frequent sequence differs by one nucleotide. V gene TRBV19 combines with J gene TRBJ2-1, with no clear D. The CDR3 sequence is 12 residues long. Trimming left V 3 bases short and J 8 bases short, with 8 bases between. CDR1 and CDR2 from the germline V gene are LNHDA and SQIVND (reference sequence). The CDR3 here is CASSIDVDEQFF. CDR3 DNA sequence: TGTGCCAGTAGTATCGATGTTGATGAGCAGTTCTTC.

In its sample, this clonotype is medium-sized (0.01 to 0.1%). The CDR3 region is CSVDLTVPGTSGRARRETQYF. In nucleotides, the CDR3 is TGCAGCGTTGACCTCACTGTACCCGGGACTAGCGGGAGGGCCCGACGAGAGACCCAGTACTTC. The chain combines TRBV29-1 with TRBJ2-5, with 16 bases lining up with TRBD2. V dropped 3 bases and J dropped 4; count of bases not matched to a gene: 20. The germline V gene encodes CDR1 SQVTM and CDR2 ANQGSEA. This CDR3 region has 21 residues.

The CDR3 nucleotides are TGTGCCAGCAGCCCGAACAGGGGATATTCAGCTTTCTTT. Translation gives CASSPNRGYSAFF. The chain joins TRBV7-2 to TRBJ1-1; 7 positions match TRBD1. Germline V gives CDR1 SGHTA, CDR2 FQGNSA. The J segment lost 10 bases and the V segment lost 5 bases, leaving 10 bases of the junction unmatched. The CDR3 is 13 residues long.

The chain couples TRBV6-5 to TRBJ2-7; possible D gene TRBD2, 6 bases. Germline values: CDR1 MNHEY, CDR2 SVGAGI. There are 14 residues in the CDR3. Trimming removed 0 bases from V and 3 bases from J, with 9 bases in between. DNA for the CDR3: TGTGCCAGCAGTTACTCGGGGACTGGCTACGAGCAGTACTTC. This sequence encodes CASSYSGTGYEQYF.

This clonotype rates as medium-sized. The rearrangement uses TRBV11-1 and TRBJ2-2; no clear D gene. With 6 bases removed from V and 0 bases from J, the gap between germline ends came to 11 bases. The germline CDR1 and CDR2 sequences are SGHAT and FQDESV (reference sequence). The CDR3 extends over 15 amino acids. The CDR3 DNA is TGTGCCAGCAGGAAAGTCAACGCGAACACCGGGGAGCTGTTTTTT. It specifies CASRKVNANTGELFF.

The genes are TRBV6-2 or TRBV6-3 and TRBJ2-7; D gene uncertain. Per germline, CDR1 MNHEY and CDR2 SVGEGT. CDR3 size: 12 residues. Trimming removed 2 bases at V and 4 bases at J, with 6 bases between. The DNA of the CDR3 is TGTGCCAGCAGTTACACGGAGTACGAGCAGTACTTC. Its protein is CASSYTEYEQYF.

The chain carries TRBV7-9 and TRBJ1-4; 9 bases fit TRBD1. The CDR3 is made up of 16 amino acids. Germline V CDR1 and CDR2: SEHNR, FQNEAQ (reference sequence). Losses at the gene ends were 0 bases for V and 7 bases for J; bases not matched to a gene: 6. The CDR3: CASSLASGQGFEKLFF. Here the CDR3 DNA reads TGTGCCAGCAGCTTAGCTTCCGGACAGGGGTTTGAAAAACTGTTTTTT.

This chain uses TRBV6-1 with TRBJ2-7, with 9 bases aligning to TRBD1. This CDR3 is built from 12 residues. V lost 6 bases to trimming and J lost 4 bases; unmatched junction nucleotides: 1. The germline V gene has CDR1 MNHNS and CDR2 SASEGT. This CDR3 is CASRQGAYEQYF. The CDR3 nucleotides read TGTGCCAGCAGACAGGGGGCTTACGAGCAGTACTTC.

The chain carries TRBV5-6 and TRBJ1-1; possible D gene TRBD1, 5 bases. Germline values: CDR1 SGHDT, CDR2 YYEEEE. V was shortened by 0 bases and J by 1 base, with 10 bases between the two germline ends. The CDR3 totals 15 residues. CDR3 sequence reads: CASSLDGGGNTEAFF. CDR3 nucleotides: TGTGCCAGCAGCTTGGATGGGGGAGGGAACACTGAAGCTTTCTTT.

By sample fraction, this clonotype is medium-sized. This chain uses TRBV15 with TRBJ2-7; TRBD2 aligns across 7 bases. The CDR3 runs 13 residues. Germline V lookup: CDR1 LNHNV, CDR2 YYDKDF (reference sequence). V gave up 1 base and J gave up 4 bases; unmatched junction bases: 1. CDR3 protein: CATSRGTRYEQYF. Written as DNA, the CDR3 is TGTGCCACCAGCAGAGGGACTAGGTACGAGCAGTACTTC.

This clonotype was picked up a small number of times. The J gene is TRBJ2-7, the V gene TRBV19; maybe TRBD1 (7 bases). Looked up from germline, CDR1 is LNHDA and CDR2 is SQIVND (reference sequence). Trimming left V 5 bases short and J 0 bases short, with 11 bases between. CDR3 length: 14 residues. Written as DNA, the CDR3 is TGTGCCAGTAGTCCGCGGGACAGCTCCTACGAGCAGTACTTC. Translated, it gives CASSPRDSSYEQYF.

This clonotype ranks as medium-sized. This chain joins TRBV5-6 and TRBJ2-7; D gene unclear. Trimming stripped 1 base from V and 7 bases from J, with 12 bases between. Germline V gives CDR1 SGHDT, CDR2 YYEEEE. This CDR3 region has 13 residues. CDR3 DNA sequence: TGTGCCAGCAGCTTGATCGGTGTCCGGGAGCAGTACTTC. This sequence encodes CASSLIGVREQYF.

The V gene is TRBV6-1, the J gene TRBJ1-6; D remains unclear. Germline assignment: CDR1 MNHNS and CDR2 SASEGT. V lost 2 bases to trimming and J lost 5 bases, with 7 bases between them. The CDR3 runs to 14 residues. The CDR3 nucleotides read TGTGCCAGCAGTGAACCCGGGGATAATTCACCCCTCCACTTT. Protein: CASSEPGDNSPLHF.

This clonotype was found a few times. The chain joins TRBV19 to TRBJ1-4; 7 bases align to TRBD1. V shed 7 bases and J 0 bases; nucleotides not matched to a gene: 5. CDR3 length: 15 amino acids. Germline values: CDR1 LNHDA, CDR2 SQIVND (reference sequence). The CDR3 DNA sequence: TGTGCCAGTAAGGGGGCAGTTGCAACTAATGAAAAACTGTTTTTT. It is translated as CASKGAVATNEKLFF. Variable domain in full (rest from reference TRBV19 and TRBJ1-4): DGGITQSPKYLFRKEGQNVTLSCEQNLNHDAMYWYRQDPGQGLRLIYYSQIVNDFQKGDIAEGYSVSREKKESFPLTVTSAQKNPTAFYLCASKGAVATNEKLFFGSGTQLSVL.

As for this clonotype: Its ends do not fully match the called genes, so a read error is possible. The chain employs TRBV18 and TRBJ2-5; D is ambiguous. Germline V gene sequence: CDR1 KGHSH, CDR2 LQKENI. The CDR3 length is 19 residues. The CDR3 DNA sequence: TGCGCCAGCAGTGAGTCCGGTGTCGGCCCAAGAGGAACCAAAGAGACCCAGTACTTC. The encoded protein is CASSESGVGPRGTKETQYF.

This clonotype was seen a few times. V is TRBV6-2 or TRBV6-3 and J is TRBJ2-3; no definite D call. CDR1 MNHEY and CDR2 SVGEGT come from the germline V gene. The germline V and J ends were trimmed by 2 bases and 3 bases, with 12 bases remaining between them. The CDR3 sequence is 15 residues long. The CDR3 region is CASSYGPRDTDTQYF. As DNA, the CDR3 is TGTGCCAGCAGTTACGGGCCCCGAGATACAGATACGCAGTATTTT.

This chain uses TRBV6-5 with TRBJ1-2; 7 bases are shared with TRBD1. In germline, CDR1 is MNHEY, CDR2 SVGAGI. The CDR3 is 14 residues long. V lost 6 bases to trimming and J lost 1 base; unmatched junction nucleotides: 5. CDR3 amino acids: CASSSTGDNYGYTF. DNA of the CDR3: TGTGCCAGCAGCTCTACAGGGGATAACTATGGCTACACCTTC.

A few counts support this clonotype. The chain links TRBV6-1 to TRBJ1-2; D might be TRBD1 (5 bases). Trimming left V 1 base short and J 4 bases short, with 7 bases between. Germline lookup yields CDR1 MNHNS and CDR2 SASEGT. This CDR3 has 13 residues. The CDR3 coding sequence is TGTGCCAGCAGTGAAGTTGGGGGCTATGGCTACACCTTC. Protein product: CASSEVGGYGYTF.

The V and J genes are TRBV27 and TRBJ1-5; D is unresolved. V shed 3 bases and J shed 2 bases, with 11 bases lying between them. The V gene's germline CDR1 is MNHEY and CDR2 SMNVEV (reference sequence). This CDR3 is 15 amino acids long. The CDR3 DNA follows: TGTGCCAGCAGTTTGTCGATAAAAGGCAATCAGCCCCAGCATTTT. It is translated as CASSLSIKGNQPQHF.

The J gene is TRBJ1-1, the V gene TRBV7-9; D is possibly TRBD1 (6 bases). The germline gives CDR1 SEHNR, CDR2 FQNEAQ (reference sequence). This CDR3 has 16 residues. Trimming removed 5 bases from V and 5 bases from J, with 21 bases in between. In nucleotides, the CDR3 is TGTGCCAGCAGCCCGAGGGGGGCGGGAAGGGAAACTGAAGCTTTCTTT. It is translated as CASSPRGAGRETEAFF.

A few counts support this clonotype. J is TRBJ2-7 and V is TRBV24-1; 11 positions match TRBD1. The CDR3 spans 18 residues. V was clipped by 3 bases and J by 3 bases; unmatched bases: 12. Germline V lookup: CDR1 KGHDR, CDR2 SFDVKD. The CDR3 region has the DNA TGTGCCACCAGTGATAGGCCCGGGACAGGGGGACCCATCTACGAGCAGTACTTC. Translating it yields CATSDRPGTGGPIYEQYF.

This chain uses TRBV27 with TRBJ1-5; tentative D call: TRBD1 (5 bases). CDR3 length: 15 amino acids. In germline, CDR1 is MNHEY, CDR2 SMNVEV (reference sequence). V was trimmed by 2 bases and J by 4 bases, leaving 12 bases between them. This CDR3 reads CASSLVKGWNQPQHF. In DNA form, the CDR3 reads TGTGCCAGCAGTTTAGTTAAGGGGTGGAATCAGCCCCAGCATTTT.

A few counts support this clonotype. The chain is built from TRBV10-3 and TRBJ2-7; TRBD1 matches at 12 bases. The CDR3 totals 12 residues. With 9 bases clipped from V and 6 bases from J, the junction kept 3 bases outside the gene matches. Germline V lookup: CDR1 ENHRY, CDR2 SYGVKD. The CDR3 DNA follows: TGTGCCATAGGGACAGGGGGCGGCGAGCAGTACTTC. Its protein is CAIGTGGGEQYF.

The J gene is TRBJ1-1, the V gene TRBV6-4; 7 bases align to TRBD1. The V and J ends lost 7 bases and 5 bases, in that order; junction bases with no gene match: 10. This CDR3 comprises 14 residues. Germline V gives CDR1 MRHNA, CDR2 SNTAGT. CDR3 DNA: TGTGCCAGCAAGCGACAGGGTGAGGCTACTGAAGCTTTCTTT. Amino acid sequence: CASKRQGEATEAFF.

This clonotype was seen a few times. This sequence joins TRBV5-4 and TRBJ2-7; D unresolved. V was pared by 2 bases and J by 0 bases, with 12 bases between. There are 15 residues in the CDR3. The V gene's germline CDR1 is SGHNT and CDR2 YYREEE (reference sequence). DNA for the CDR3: TGTGCCAGCAGCTTCGGCGCTCCGTTCTCCTACGAGCAGTACTTC. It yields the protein CASSFGAPFSYEQYF.